This TCR beta chain was documented in a study of blood T cell repertoires in COVID-19. Cohort allocation depended upon clinical history that participants reported. V was trimmed by 0 bases and J by 9 bases, leaving 13 bases between them. This CDR3 has 14 amino acids. Germline CDR1 reads SGHRS; CDR2 reads YFSETQ. Original processing methods: Estimation of nucleated cell counts relied on the amplification of reference gene primers. The protocol was immunoSEQ multiplex PCR, while the TCRdb copy is restricted to in-frame clones and leaves out a portion. V and J calls and clone size are those listed in that table; D and trimming were worked out from the DNA. The sample yields a few hundred thousand clones, 88% seen once.

The rearrangement links TRBV5-1 to TRBJ2-1, with D perhaps matching TRBD2 (7 bases). Specimen: PBMCs or T cells enriched from blood (not recorded which). The sequence was obtained from an older woman in a cohort exposed to, infected with or recovered from COVID-19 (not recorded which). The CDR3 reads CASSLAGGQGEQFF. CDR3 in DNA: TGCGCCAGCAGCTTGGCCGGGGGGCAGGGTGAGCAGTTCTTC.